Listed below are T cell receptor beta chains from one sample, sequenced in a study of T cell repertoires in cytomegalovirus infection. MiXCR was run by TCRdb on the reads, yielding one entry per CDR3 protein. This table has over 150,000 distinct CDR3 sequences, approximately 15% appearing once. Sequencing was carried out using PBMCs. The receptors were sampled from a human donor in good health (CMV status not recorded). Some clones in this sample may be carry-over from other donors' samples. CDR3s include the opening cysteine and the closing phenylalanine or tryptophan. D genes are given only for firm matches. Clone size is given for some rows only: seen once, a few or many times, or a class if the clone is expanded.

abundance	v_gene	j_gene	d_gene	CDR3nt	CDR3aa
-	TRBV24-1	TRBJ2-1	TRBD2	TGTGCCACCAGTGATTTCGTAGCGGGAACGAAAAGTGAGCAGTTCTTC	CATSDFVAGTKSEQFF
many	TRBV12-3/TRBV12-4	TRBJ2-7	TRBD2	TGTGCCAGCAGCCTCGGGGGGAACGAGCAGTACTTC	CASSLGGNEQYF
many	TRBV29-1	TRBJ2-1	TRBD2	TGCAGCGTTCAATCTAGCGGGGTCTACAATGAGCAGTTCTTC	CSVQSSGVYNEQFF
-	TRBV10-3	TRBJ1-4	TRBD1	TGTGCCACTACGGACAGGTCCAATGAAAAACTGTTTTTT	CATTDRSNEKLFF
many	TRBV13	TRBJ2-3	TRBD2	TGTGCCAGCAGCTTATTGTCTAGCGGGAAAAGCACAGATACGCAGTATTTT	CASSLLSSGKSTDTQYF
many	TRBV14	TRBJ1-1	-	TGTGCCAGCAGCCAAGACTCGGTGCTACCAGCTTTCTTT	CASSQDSVLPAFF
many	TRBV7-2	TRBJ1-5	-	TGTGCCAGCAGCTTAGATAGCAGGTTCAATCAGCCCCAGCATTTT	CASSLDSRFNQPQHF
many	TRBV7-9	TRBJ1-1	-	TGTGCCAGCGGCCTGGGACAGAACACTGAAGCTTTCTTT	CASGLGQNTEAFF
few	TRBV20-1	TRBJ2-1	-	TGCAGTGCTGGCGGGACTTTCTATGTTAATGAGCAGTTCTTC	CSAGGTFYVNEQFF
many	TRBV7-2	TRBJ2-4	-	TGTGCCAGCAGCTTAGTTTCAGAAGCCAAAAACATTCAGTACTTC	CASSLVSEAKNIQYF
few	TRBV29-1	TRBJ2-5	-	TGCAGCGTTGAATCATGGGACTCTTCAAGAGAGACCCAGTACTTC	CSVESWDSSRETQYF
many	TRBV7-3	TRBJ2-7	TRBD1	TGTGCCAGCAGCCACACCGGGGACAGGGGTGGCGAGCAGTACTTC	CASSHTGDRGGEQYF
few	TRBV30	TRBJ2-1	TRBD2	TGTGCCTGGAGACATGTAGCGGGTGGTTACAATGAGCAGTTCTTC	CAWRHVAGGYNEQFF
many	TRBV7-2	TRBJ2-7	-	TGTGCCAGCAGCCACGACGTCTCCTACGAGCAGTACTTC	CASSHDVSYEQYF
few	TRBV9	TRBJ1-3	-	TGTGCCAGCAGCGGCCATACGACGGCTGGAAACACCATATATTTT	CASSGHTTAGNTIYF
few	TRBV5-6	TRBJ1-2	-	TGTGCCAGCAGCTTGGATCAGGGAACGGGGGGCTACACCTTC	CASSLDQGTGGYTF
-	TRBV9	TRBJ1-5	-	TGTGCCAGCAGCGACGGAGGGAGTCAGCCCCAGCATTTT	CASSDGGSQPQHF
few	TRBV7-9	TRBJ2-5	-	TGTGCCAGCAGCTATCAGGGCCAGACCCAGTACTTC	CASSYQGQTQYF
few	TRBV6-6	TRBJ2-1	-	TGTGCCAGCAGTTACTCGGATAGCGAAGCCTACAATGAGCAGTTCTTC	CASSYSDSEAYNEQFF
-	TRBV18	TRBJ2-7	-	TGTGCCAGCTCACCACCGGAGGCGGACTACGAGCAGTACTTC	CASSPPEADYEQYF
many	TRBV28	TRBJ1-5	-	TGTGCCAGCAGTTCTGGGGCATCGTATGGCAATCAGCCCCAGCATTTT	CASSSGASYGNQPQHF
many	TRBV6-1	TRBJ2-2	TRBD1	TGTGCCAGCAGCAACCGACAGGGGAGGACCGGGGAGCTGTTTTTT	CASSNRQGRTGELFF
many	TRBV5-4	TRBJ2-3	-	TGTGCCAGCAGCCTGCCTGTAGCAGATACGCAGTATTTT	CASSLPVADTQYF
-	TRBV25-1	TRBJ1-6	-	TGTGCCAGCAGTGAATTAAGGGTGAATTCACCCCTCCACTTT	CASSELRVNSPLHF
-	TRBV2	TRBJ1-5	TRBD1	TGTGCCAGCAAGGGGGACAGGGATTATAGCAATCAGCCCCAGCATTTT	CASKGDRDYSNQPQHF
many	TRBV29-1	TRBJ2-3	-	TGCAGCGTTGAAGATCCCACAGGGCAAGATACGCAGTATTTT	CSVEDPTGQDTQYF
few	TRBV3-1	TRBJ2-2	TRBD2	TGTGCCAGCAGCCAAGATAGGACTAGCGGGAGATTCACCGGGGAGCTGTTTTTT	CASSQDRTSGRFTGELFF
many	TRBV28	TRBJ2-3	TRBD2	TGTGCCAGCAGTCTCGCCCCGGGACTAGCGGTACCCCATACGCAGTATTTT	CASSLAPGLAVPHTQYF
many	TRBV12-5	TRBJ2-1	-	TGTGCTAGTGGTCCTTCGACCCCGGGGGTGCAGTTCTTC	CASGPSTPGVQFF
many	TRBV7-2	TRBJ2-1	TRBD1	TGTGCCAGCAGCTATTCCCGAACAGGGGGGCAGTTCTTC	CASSYSRTGGQFF
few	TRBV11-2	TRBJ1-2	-	TGTGCCAGCAGCTTTAGGGGGATACGAGAGGGCTACACCTTC	CASSFRGIREGYTF
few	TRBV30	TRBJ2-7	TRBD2	TGTGCCTGGAGCCCGACTAGCGGGAGAGGGGAGCAGTACTTC	CAWSPTSGRGEQYF
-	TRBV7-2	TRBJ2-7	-	TGTGCCAGCAGCTTAGTGTCGGGAACCTACGAGCAGTACTTC	CASSLVSGTYEQYF
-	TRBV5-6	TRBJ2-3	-	TGTGCCAGCAGCTTGGCCCATAAGGGGGTGCAAGCAGATACGCAGTATTTT	CASSLAHKGVQADTQYF
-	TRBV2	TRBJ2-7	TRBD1	TGTGCCAGCAGAATGGACAGGGCCTACGAGCAGTACTTC	CASRMDRAYEQYF
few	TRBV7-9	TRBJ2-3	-	TGTGCCAGCAGCCCCCTCGGGGCAGGAACAGATACGCAGTATTTT	CASSPLGAGTDTQYF
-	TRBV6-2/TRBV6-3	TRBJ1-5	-	TGTGCCAGCAGTCGGGCCGACTATAGCAATCAGCCCCAGCATTTT	CASSRADYSNQPQHF
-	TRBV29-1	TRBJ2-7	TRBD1	TGCAGCGTTCGGACAGGCTTAGGGCACGAGCAGTACTTC	CSVRTGLGHEQYF
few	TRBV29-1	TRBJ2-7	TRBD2	TGCAGCGTTGAAGATCTCGGGGGGGGGTACGAGCAGTACTTC	CSVEDLGGGYEQYF
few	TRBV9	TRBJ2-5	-	TGTGCCAGCAGCGTTATCCAGGGGGAGACCCAGTACTTC	CASSVIQGETQYF
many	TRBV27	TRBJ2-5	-	TGTGCCAGCAGTTTTTATGGCCAAGAGACCCAGTACTTC	CASSFYGQETQYF